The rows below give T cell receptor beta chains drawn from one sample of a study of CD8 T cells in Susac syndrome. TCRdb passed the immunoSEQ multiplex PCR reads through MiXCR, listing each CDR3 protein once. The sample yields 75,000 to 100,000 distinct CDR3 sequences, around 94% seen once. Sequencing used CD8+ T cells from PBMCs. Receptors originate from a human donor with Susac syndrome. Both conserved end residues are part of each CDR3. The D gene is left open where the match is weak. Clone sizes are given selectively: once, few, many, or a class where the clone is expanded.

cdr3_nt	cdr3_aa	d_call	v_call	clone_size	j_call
TGTGCCAGCAGTTTCGACAGGTACAATGAGCAGTTCTTC	CASSFDRYNEQFF	-	TRBV12-3/TRBV12-4	-	TRBJ2-1
TGCAGTGCTACCCGGGACAGGGGACCTTCTGACGAGCAGTACTTC	CSATRDRGPSDEQYF	TRBD1	TRBV20-1	-	TRBJ2-7
TGTGCCAGCAGGCAAAACCCCAGGGACACCGGGGAGCTGTTTTTT	CASRQNPRDTGELFF	-	TRBV12-3/TRBV12-4	-	TRBJ2-2
TGTGCCACCAGCTATTATCAGCCCCAGCATTTT	CATSYYQPQHF	-	TRBV24-1	-	TRBJ1-5
TGTGCCAGCAGTTTAACCTCTAACTATGGCTACACCTTC	CASSLTSNYGYTF	-	TRBV27	-	TRBJ1-2
TGTGCCAGCAGCCAAGAAAGGTCGGGCACCTACGAGCAGTACTTC	CASSQERSGTYEQYF	-	TRBV4-2	-	TRBJ2-7
TGTGCCACCAGTGACTCGGCCGGGGTTAGCAATCAGCCCCAGCATTTT	CATSDSAGVSNQPQHF	-	TRBV24-1	-	TRBJ1-5
TGCGCCAGCAGCTCTGAAGATTACGAGCAGTACTTC	CASSSEDYEQYF	-	TRBV5-1	-	TRBJ2-7
TGTGCCAGCAGCCAACCTAGCGGGCCACACTACGAGCAGTACTTC	CASSQPSGPHYEQYF	TRBD2	TRBV16	-	TRBJ2-7
TGTGCCAGCAGTTTCTTGCCCGCGGGTGCACCGAGCTCTGGAAACACCATATATTTT	CASSFLPAGAPSSGNTIYF	-	TRBV12-3/TRBV12-4	once	TRBJ1-3
TGTGCCAGCGGTGATCTTCCCGAGCAGTACTTC	CASGDLPEQYF	-	TRBV6-5	-	TRBJ2-7
TGTGCCAGCAGTCTCTACGAGCAGTACTTC	CASSLYEQYF	-	TRBV2	-	TRBJ2-7
TGTGCCAGCAGTCCCATCGCCGGGACTTCCCTATCGGATGAGCAGTTCTTC	CASSPIAGTSLSDEQFF	-	TRBV28	-	TRBJ2-1
TGTGCCAGCAGTACCGACAGAGCCTTCGAGCAGTACTTC	CASSTDRAFEQYF	-	TRBV6-5	-	TRBJ2-7
TGTGCCAGCAGCTTAGCCAGGGGAGCCTACAATGAGCAGTTCTTC	CASSLARGAYNEQFF	-	TRBV7-9	-	TRBJ2-1
TGCAGCGCCATACCGGGACCGGGCTCGGCTTTCTTT	CSAIPGPGSAFF	-	TRBV29-1	-	TRBJ1-1
TGTGCCAGCAGTGAGATGAACGGGGGCGCAACAGATACGCAGTATTTT	CASSEMNGGATDTQYF	-	TRBV2	-	TRBJ2-3
TGTGCCGTCCGACTAGCGGGATACAATGAGCAGTTCTTC	CAVRLAGYNEQFF	TRBD2	TRBV27	-	TRBJ2-1
TGCAGTGCTCATCCCACAGCGGGGGGTCTGAGCTCCTACGAGCAGTACTTC	CSAHPTAGGLSSYEQYF	TRBD2	TRBV20-1	-	TRBJ2-7
TGTGCCAGTAGTATAGGAGGTCAGCCCCAGCATTTT	CASSIGGQPQHF	-	TRBV19	-	TRBJ1-5
TGTGCCACCAGCAGCCAGGTCGGTGATACAGATACGCAGTATTTT	CATSSQVGDTDTQYF	-	TRBV15	-	TRBJ2-3
TGTGCCAGCAGCCGAGAGGGGTCACTAGCGGGTGACACTCAAGAGACCCAGTACTTC	CASSREGSLAGDTQETQYF	-	TRBV21-1	-	TRBJ2-5
TGTGCCACCAGTGGATCGGGAGGAAACACCGGGGAGCTGTTTTTT	CATSGSGGNTGELFF	TRBD2	TRBV24-1	-	TRBJ2-2
TGTGCCAGCAGAGCAGTATTGAACACTGAAGCTTTCTTT	CASRAVLNTEAFF	-	TRBV28	-	TRBJ1-1
TGCGCCAGCAGCTACCAGACTAGCGGGGCCACCTACAATGAGCAGTTCTTC	CASSYQTSGATYNEQFF	TRBD2	TRBV5-1	-	TRBJ2-1
TGTGCCAGCAGCGTGGGAGCGGGAGTAGATACGCAGTATTTT	CASSVGAGVDTQYF	TRBD2	TRBV9	-	TRBJ2-3
TGCAGTGCTAGGGGACAAGCGGACACTGAAGCTTTCTTT	CSARGQADTEAFF	-	TRBV20-1	-	TRBJ1-1
TGTGCCAGCAGCCACCTAGGACCGACCGAAAACACCATATATTTT	CASSHLGPTENTIYF	-	TRBV4-2	-	TRBJ1-3
TGTGCCAGCAGCCAAGGGTTGAACTCCTACGAGCAGTACTTC	CASSQGLNSYEQYF	-	TRBV14	-	TRBJ2-7
TGTGCCTACGGGGTAAACACTGAAGCTTTCTTT	CAYGVNTEAFF	-	TRBV30	-	TRBJ1-1
TGTGCCAGCAGCCAAGAGGGAGCCCCGCGTACTGAAGCTTTCTTT	CASSQEGAPRTEAFF	-	TRBV3-1	-	TRBJ1-1
TGTGCCAGCAGCCACAGGGCCTCCTCCTACGAGCAGTACTTC	CASSHRASSYEQYF	-	TRBV5-4	-	TRBJ2-7
TGTGCCAGCAGCCCCAAAAATCTCGCGGGGGGGCCAGATACGCAGTATTTT	CASSPKNLAGGPDTQYF	TRBD2	TRBV7-9	-	TRBJ2-3
TGTGCCAGCAGCTTAGAGATAGGGCGCTATGGCTACACCTTC	CASSLEIGRYGYTF	-	TRBV7-9	-	TRBJ1-2
TGTGCCAGCAGTTTCCCCCGGGCGGATCACGAGCAGTACTTC	CASSFPRADHEQYF	-	TRBV12-3/TRBV12-4	-	TRBJ2-7